There are many counts of the clone carrying this TCR beta chain. Assay used: immunoSEQ multiplex PCR; TCRdb lists only in-frame clones, some missing. Of roughly 120,000 clones listed, approximately 70% are singletons. Germline-derived CDR1 and CDR2 are LGHDT and YNNKEL (reference sequence). This CDR3 comprises 16 residues. With V trimmed by 2 bases and J by 2 bases, 4 bases remained unmatched. The data originate from a study of blood T cell repertoires in COVID-19. Study-level background: PBMCs, B-cell-depleted T cells, or T cells were the source of the cDNA or gDNA that made up the material.

The chain has TRBV3-1 (or the pseudogene TRBV3-2) and TRBJ2-1, with 9 bases that match TRBD2. The sample comprised peripheral blood. This TCR was sampled from a human donor with acute or convalescent COVID-19. The donor label of this sample is uncertain. CDR3 loop: CASSQIRGGAYNEQFF. In DNA form, the CDR3 reads TGTGCCAGCAGCCAAATTCGCGGGGGGGCCTACAATGAGCAGTTCTTC.